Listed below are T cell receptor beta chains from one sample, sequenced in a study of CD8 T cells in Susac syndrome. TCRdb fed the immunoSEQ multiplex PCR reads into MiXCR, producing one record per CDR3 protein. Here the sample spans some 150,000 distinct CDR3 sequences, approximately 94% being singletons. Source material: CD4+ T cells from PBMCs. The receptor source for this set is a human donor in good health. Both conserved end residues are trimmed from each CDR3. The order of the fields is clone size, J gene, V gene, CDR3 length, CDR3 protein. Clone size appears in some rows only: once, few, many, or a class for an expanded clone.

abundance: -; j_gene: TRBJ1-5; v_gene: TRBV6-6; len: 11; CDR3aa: ASCRFSNQPQH
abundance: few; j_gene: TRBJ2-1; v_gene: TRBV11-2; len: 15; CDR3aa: ASSLGLREASYNEQF
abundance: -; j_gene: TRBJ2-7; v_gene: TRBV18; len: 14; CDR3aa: ASSPLLAGHTYEQY
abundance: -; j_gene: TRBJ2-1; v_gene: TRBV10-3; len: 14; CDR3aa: AISGTSGRSYNEQF
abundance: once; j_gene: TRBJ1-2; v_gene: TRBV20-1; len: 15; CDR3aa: SARRDRGALTNYGYT
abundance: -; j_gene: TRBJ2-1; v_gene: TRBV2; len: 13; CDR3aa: ASSVGQGAYNEQF
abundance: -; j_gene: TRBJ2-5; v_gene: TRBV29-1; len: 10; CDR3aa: SVGEGRETQY
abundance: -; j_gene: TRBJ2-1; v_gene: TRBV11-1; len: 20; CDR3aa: ASSLEVRGGLAGGPSYNEQF
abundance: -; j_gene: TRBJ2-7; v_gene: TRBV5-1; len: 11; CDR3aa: ASSFSTGGEQY
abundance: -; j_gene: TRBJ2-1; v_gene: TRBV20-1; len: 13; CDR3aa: SARGLAGDYNEQF
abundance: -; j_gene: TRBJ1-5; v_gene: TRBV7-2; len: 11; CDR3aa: ASSLAFGQPQH
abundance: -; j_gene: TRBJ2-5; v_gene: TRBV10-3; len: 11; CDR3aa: AINSVEWETQY
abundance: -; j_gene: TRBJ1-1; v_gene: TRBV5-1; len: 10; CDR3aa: ASSYKNTEAF
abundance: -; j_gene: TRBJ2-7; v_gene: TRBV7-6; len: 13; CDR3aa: ASSLGGRGGDEQY
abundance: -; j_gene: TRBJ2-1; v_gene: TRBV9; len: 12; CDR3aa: ASNRLAGVNEQF
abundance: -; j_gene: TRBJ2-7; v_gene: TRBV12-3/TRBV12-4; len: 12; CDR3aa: ASSTSGTGDEQY